Here is one TCR beta chain with its context. This entry is derived from a study of blood T cell repertoires in COVID-19. Looked up from germline, CDR1 is SGHNT and CDR2 is YYREEE (reference sequence). J lost 6 bases, V lost 5 bases, and 5 bases had no gene match. This CDR3 contains 13 residues. Study members were between 18 and 89 years old and lived in 25 or so US regions. The study assigned cohorts using participant-reported clinical history. Either two negative PCRs, clearance, or symptom resolution qualified Cohort 3 donors as recovered. Only in-frame clones appear in the TCRdb table, and some are missing; sequencing was by immunoSEQ multiplex PCR. This sample carries a few hundred thousand clones, over 80% of them seen once, and the ten largest clones take about 4.9%.

The chain combines TRBV5-4 with TRBJ2-1, with TRBD1 identical over 7 bases. This sequence originates from a woman aged 45-65 years who had recovered from COVID-19. The sequencing input was PBMCs or T cells enriched from blood (not recorded which). CDR3 in DNA: TGTGCCAGCAGGCGTGCAGGGGGCAATGAGCAGTTCTTC. It is translated as CASRRAGGNEQFF.